This is a list of T cell receptor beta chains from one sample in a study of response to subunit inactivated influenza vaccine. MiXCR, run by TCRdb on the RT-PCR reads, gives a single entry per CDR3 protein. The top ten clones hold approximately 10% of a sample with approximately 680,000 distinct CDR3 sequences, 15% to 19% of them seen once. This specimen was PBMCs from blood, taken 11 to 12 days after vaccination. The receptors shown here come from a man aged 45 to 65 who received an inactivated influenza vaccine. Each CDR3 is given with its conserved first and last residue. A D gene is named only where the DNA matches it firmly. Size values are once, few and many counts, or a class for expanded clones, and some rows have none.

>NA|TRBV20-1|TRBJ1-2|NA
TGCAGTGCTAGAGATGGGGTACTCTACACCTTC
CSARDGVLYTF
>NA|TRBV7-8|TRBJ2-7|TRBD1
TGTGCCAGCAGCCATATTCGGGACAGCTTATACGAGCAGTACTTC
CASSHIRDSLYEQYF
>few|TRBV7-7|TRBJ2-2|NA
TGTGCCAGCAGCCCAGAGGGTGGAGTCACCGGGGAGCTGTTTTTT
CASSPEGGVTGELFF
>few|TRBV4-3|TRBJ2-5|NA
TGCGCCAGCAGCCAAGATTGGGCTCAAGAGACCCAGTACTTC
CASSQDWAQETQYF
>many|TRBV7-2|TRBJ1-5|NA
TGTGCCCCATGGGTGGATCAGCCCCAGCATTTT
CAPWVDQPQHF
>NA|TRBV15|TRBJ1-4|NA
TGTGCCACCAGCAGAGACGGGCCTTCTTATGAAAAACTGTTTTTT
CATSRDGPSYEKLFF
>NA|TRBV7-9|TRBJ2-1|NA
TGTGCCAGCAGCCCCACTTTAAATGAGCAGTTCTTC
CASSPTLNEQFF
>few|TRBV27|TRBJ2-1|TRBD2
TGTGCCAGCAGTCCCTCCGAGGGACTAGCGGGAGGGTTCTACAATGAGCAGTTCTTC
CASSPSEGLAGGFYNEQFF
>many|TRBV28|TRBJ1-2|NA
TGTGCCAGCAGTTTACATTGGGACAAGTCTGGCTATGGCTACACCTTC
CASSLHWDKSGYGYTF
>few|TRBV25-1|TRBJ1-6|NA
TGTGCCAGCAGTGAATTATACAGTACCCGGGAGGGCTCCTATAATTCACCCCTCCACTTT
CASSELYSTREGSYNSPLHF
>NA|TRBV18|TRBJ1-1|NA
TGTGCCAGCTCACCAGAGATTAACACTGAAGCTTTCTTT
CASSPEINTEAFF
>NA|TRBV4-3|TRBJ2-3|TRBD1
TGCGCCAGCAGCCCCCAGGGGGCGGGAGATACGCAGTATTTT
CASSPQGAGDTQYF
>few|TRBV5-1|TRBJ2-1|NA
TGCGCCAGCAGCTTGGGACAGTTATACAATGAGCAGTTCTTC
CASSLGQLYNEQFF
>few|TRBV18|TRBJ2-5|TRBD1
TGTGCCAGCTCACCACAGTCTCCGGGACAGGGGTCGAAAGAGACCCAGTACTTC
CASSPQSPGQGSKETQYF
>NA|TRBV6-1|TRBJ2-2|NA
TGTGCCAGCAGTAGTCATACGACGAACACCGGGGAGCTGTTTTTT
CASSSHTTNTGELFF
>NA|TRBV4-1|TRBJ2-1|TRBD2
TGCGCCAGCAGCCAAGTTGCGGGAGGGCTAAATGAGCAGTTCTTC
CASSQVAGGLNEQFF
>few|TRBV7-9|TRBJ2-2|TRBD1
TGTGCCAGCAGCTCCTGGCAGGGGGCTAGGACCGGGGAGCTGTTTTTT
CASSSWQGARTGELFF
>few|TRBV2|TRBJ2-7|TRBD2
TGTGCCAGCAGTACGACTAGCGTACAGGGCTACGAGCAGTACTTC
CASSTTSVQGYEQYF
>few|TRBV20-1|TRBJ2-3|NA
TGCAGTGCTAGAAAGGGAGATACGCAGTATTTT
CSARKGDTQYF
>few|TRBV7-6|TRBJ2-5|TRBD2
TGTGCCAGCAGCTTAGATCCCCTAGCGGGGTATCAAGAGACCCAGTACTTC
CASSLDPLAGYQETQYF
>few|TRBV29-1|TRBJ2-1|NA
TGCAGCGTTGGTAGAGGGGATTACAATGAGCAGTTCTTC
CSVGRGDYNEQFF
>many|TRBV11-2|TRBJ2-3|TRBD2
TGTGCCAGCAGCTGGCTAGCGGGAGAAGATACGCAGTATTTT
CASSWLAGEDTQYF
>few|TRBV6-1|TRBJ2-1|NA
TGTGCCAGCAGTCGACCCCGACTATCTGAGCAGTTCTTC
CASSRPRLSEQFF
>few|TRBV19|TRBJ2-1|TRBD2
TGTGCCAGTAGTATCGTAGCGGGAGACAATGAGCAGTTCTTC
CASSIVAGDNEQFF
>NA|TRBV24-1|TRBJ2-2|NA
TGTGCCACCATGGAGGCGAACACCGGGGAGCTGTTTTTT
CATMEANTGELFF
>few|TRBV18|TRBJ2-1|TRBD1
TGTGCCAGCTCTCTGACAGGGTGGAATGAGCAGTTCTTC
CASSLTGWNEQFF
>many|TRBV29-1|TRBJ2-1|NA
TGCAGCGCCGAGGGGAATGAGCAGTTCTTC
CSAEGNEQFF
>few|TRBV7-9|TRBJ2-3|TRBD2
TGTGCCAGCAGCTTAGTGTCGCGGGGGGCAGATACGCAGTATTTT
CASSLVSRGADTQYF
>NA|TRBV10-1|TRBJ2-1|TRBD2
TGCGCCAGCAGCAGACGGACTAGCGGGGGGGCAGGGAATGAGCAGTTCTTC
CASSRRTSGGAGNEQFF
>NA|TRBV3-1|TRBJ2-6|TRBD2
TGTGCCAGCAGCCTAAATAAGCGGGGCCTAAGTACTGGGGCCAACGTCCTGACTTTC
CASSLNKRGLSTGANVLTF
>few|TRBV7-3|TRBJ2-1|NA
TGTGCCAGCAGCACCGGGACTCGCACTACCCCACAGTTCTTC
CASSTGTRTTPQFF
>NA|TRBV28|TRBJ2-7|NA
TGTGCCAGCAGTTTAAGGGGCAACGTCTACGAGCAGTACTTC
CASSLRGNVYEQYF
>few|TRBV20-1|TRBJ2-1|NA
TGCAGTGCTAGGGCGTCGCGTTTCTCCTACAATGAGCAGTTCTTC
CSARASRFSYNEQFF
>few|TRBV27|TRBJ2-1|TRBD2
TGTGCCAGCAGTCCGATCCTAGCGGGAGCCTCCTACAATGAGCAGTTCTTC
CASSPILAGASYNEQFF
>many|TRBV6-6|TRBJ1-2|NA
TGTGCCAGCAGTTACGTCCAGGTGTATGGCTACACCTTC
CASSYVQVYGYTF
>NA|TRBV20-1|TRBJ2-1|TRBD2
TGCAGTGCTAGAGGTTTTACTAGCGGGGGGGTCGGGAATGAGCAGTTCTTC
CSARGFTSGGVGNEQFF
>NA|TRBV28|TRBJ2-2|NA
TGTGCCAGCACCTACCCAATCGCGGGGGCTGACACCGGGGAGCTGTTTTTT
CASTYPIAGADTGELFF
>NA|TRBV12-3/TRBV12-4|TRBJ2-2|TRBD1
TGTGCCAGCAGTTTAAACCCAGGGGGCACCGGGGAGCTGTTTTTT
CASSLNPGGTGELFF
>NA|TRBV5-1|TRBJ1-1|NA
TGCGCCAGCAGCTTGGGGGGGCTCGGTGAAGCTTTCTTT
CASSLGGLGEAFF
>NA|TRBV3-1|TRBJ2-3|NA
TGTGCCAGCAGCCGCCAGGACGGCCCCACAGATACGCAGTATTTT
CASSRQDGPTDTQYF
>few|TRBV7-9|TRBJ1-6|NA
TGTGCCAGCAGCTTAACCTTTGATTCACCCCTCCACTTT
CASSLTFDSPLHF
>NA|TRBV12-3/TRBV12-4|TRBJ2-7|TRBD2
TGTGCCAGCCAATTGGCGGGAGCCTACGAGCAGTACTTC
CASQLAGAYEQYF